This T cell receptor (beta chain) was documented in a study of OX40 agonist ivuxolimab in advanced cancers. About the study: Having had anti-PD-1, anti-PD-L1 or anti-CTLA-4 therapy before was allowed, and around 44% had some.

Findings and caveats of the study: In CD8+ T cells, expanded clones were on average more numerous than in CD4+. Determination of antigen specificity was not performed for the expanded peripheral T cells.

Collection of blood occurred at baseline, at cycle 4 day 1, and at cycle 7 day 1. Method: immunoSEQ multiplex PCR; TCRdb's copy keeps in-frame clones and lacks some. The profile shows 70,000 to 85,000 clones, around 90% of them singletons. Remarks on this clone: Its specificity is unknown.

The CDR3 sequence is 15 residues long. Looked up from germline, CDR1 is SGHNT and CDR2 is YENEEA. V trimming: 5 bases; J trimming: 1 base; junction bases outside the gene matches: 6. The origin of this receptor is an adult with an advanced solid tumor such as melanoma, head and neck, liver or kidney cancer. The material was CD4+ or CD8+ T cells sorted from blood, obtained in a trial of the OX40 agonist ivuxolimab. This chain links TRBV11-3 with TRBJ2-3; TRBD1 aligns across 7 bases. The CDR3 sequence is CASSRRQGGTDTQYF. The CDR3 DNA follows: TGTGCCAGCAGCCGTCGACAGGGAGGCACAGATACGCAGTATTTT.